Presented here are 26 T cell receptor beta chains from one specimen sequenced in a study of T-cell memory formation after mild COVID-19. Each CDR3 protein is one row after TCRdb ran MiXCR on the 5' RACE reads. The data contain more than 300,000 distinct CDR3 sequences, roughly 13% of them singletons. The specimen sequenced was PBMCs or a T cell subset sorted from them (not recorded which). These receptors were obtained from a man between 18 and 35 years old who had mild COVID-19 (a few samples of this study predate the infection). Cell type and time point are not known.

DNA of the CDR3: TGTGCCAGCAGCGCAAGCGGGGGGTCCTACGAGCAGTACGTC. Translating gives CASSASGGSYEQYV. The V gene is TRBV7-2, the J gene TRBJ2-7, with TRBD2 matching 9 bases. This CDR3 is 14 amino acids long. V lost 5 bases to trimming and J lost 1 base; unmatched junction nucleotides: 3. From germline, CDR1 is SGHTA and CDR2 FQGNSA.

The V call is TRBV7-8, the J call TRBJ2-6; no clear D gene. Germline V lookup: CDR1 SGHVS, CDR2 FQNEAQ. Trimming pared 1 base from V and 4 bases from J, leaving 8 bases between. CDR3 length equals 15 residues. CDR3 sequence reads: CASSLDQTGANVLTF. The DNA of the CDR3 is TGTGCCAGCAGCTTAGACCAAACCGGGGCCAACGTCCTGACTTTC.

This clonotype has a handful of counts. The rearrangement uses TRBV20-1 and TRBJ1-2; TRBD1 aligns across 8 bases. The CDR3 extends over 14 amino acids. CDR1 is DFQATT and CDR2 is SNEGSKA in the germline V gene (reference sequence). Trimming cost V 0 bases and J 8 bases; bases outside gene matches: 8. In DNA, the CDR3 is TGCAGTGCTAGAGACTTCGAGACAGGGGTCGGCTACACCTTC. Residues: CSARDFETGVGYTF.

A few counts support this clonotype. The CDR3 protein is CASSQLNGEPQHF. DNA for the CDR3: TGCGCCAGCAGCCAGCTCAACGGCGAGCCCCAGCATTTT. This rearrangement joins TRBV4-1 to TRBJ1-5; the D is unclear. This CDR3 has 13 amino acids. Germline V gene sequence: CDR1 MGHRA, CDR2 YSYEKL. The V gene lost 3 bases and the J gene lost 8 bases, with 11 bases spanning the gap.

In its sample, this clonotype was seen a few times. The chain carries TRBV7-2 and TRBJ2-5; D unresolved. The CDR3 spans 11 residues. V was pared by 5 bases and J by 4 bases, with 5 bases between. CDR1 and CDR2 from the germline V gene are SGHTA and FQGNSA. The CDR3 nucleotides are TGTGCCAGCAGCGACCCAGAGACCCAGTACTTC. This codes for CASSDPETQYF.

This clonotype was seen just once. The chain has TRBV30 and TRBJ2-5, with 9 bases lining up with TRBD2. CDR1 and CDR2 (germline): GTSNPN, SVGIG (reference sequence). The junction had 13 bases not matched to a gene; V was cut back by 4 bases and J by 4 bases. This CDR3 is built from 16 residues. CDR3: CAWKRVSGGAGETQYF. CDR3 DNA sequence: TGTGCCTGGAAACGTGTTAGCGGGGGTGCGGGAGAGACCCAGTACTTC.

In this sample, this clonotype turned up a few times. This chain connects TRBV12-3 or TRBV12-4 to TRBJ2-5; no firm D call. The V gene lost 3 bases and the J gene lost 1 base, with 12 bases spanning the gap. The CDR3 is made up of 15 amino acids. CDR3 sequence reads: CASSFGSSLQETQYF. The CDR3 nucleotides are TGTGCCAGCAGTTTTGGTAGCAGTCTCCAAGAGACCCAGTACTTC.

The V gene is TRBV7-9, the J gene TRBJ2-7; 11 nucleotides align to TRBD1. The CDR3 is 14 residues long. J lost 5 bases, V lost 6 bases, and 6 bases had no gene match. The V gene's germline CDR1 is SEHNR and CDR2 FQNEAQ (reference sequence). CDR3 DNA sequence: TGTGCCAGCAGTTCCGGGACAGGGGGGGACGAGCAGTACTTC. Encoded protein: CASSSGTGGDEQYF.

The sample holds a few counts of this clonotype. The chain is built from TRBV28 and TRBJ2-1, with a possible D match to TRBD2 (5 bases). The ends were cut back, 10 bases at V and 8 bases at J, with 18 bases in the middle. The CDR3 covers 13 residues. Per the germline V gene, CDR1 is MDHEN and CDR2 is SYDVKM. CDR3 sequence: CAISRGFRDEQFF. The CDR3 coding sequence is TGTGCCATCTCGCGAGGGTTTCGCGATGAGCAGTTCTTC.

This clonotype was seen only a few times. This sequence joins TRBV6-5 and TRBJ1-1; a possible D gene is TRBD1 (6 bases). The CDR3 totals 11 residues. Trimming stripped 8 bases from V and 10 bases from J, with 14 bases between. Per germline, CDR1 MNHEY and CDR2 SVGAGI. The CDR3 loop reads CASGGTIGAFF. CDR3 nucleotide sequence: TGTGCCAGCGGGGGGACAATCGGAGCTTTCTTT.

This clonotype was detected a few times. The chain is built from TRBV7-6 and TRBJ2-1; weak D call: TRBD2 (6 bases). This CDR3 spans 15 amino acids. V lost 5 bases and J lost 5, with 16 bases in between. Germline CDR1 SGHVS, CDR2 FNYEAQ. DNA of the CDR3: TGTGCCAGCAGCCTCAGTCTAGCGAGTAACAATGAGCAGTTCTTC. This encodes CASSLSLASNNEQFF.

This chain joins TRBV7-9 and TRBJ2-7; 8 nucleotides line up with TRBD1. Germline V gene sequence: CDR1 SEHNR, CDR2 FQNEAQ (reference sequence). This CDR3 contains 13 residues. With 5 bases clipped from V and 2 bases from J, the junction kept 2 bases outside the gene matches. The CDR3 here is CASSEQGAYEQYV. The CDR3 coding sequence is TGTGCCAGCAGCGAACAGGGGGCCTACGAGCAGTACGTC.

V and J are TRBV7-9 and TRBJ2-3; 10 nucleotides match TRBD1. The CDR3 contains 19 residues. Trimming cost V 3 bases and J 0 bases; bases outside gene matches: 12. Per the germline V gene, CDR1 is SEHNR and CDR2 is FQNEAQ (reference sequence). CDR3 sequence (DNA): TGTGCCAGCAGCTTTTCAGGACAGGGGGTCCGGGCTAGCACAGATACGCAGTATTTT. Residues: CASSFSGQGVRASTDTQYF.

This chain uses TRBV7-2 with TRBJ2-7; 8 nucleotides line up with TRBD1. Germline CDR1 reads SGHTA; CDR2 reads FQGNSA. V lost 4 bases and J lost 3; bases outside the gene matches: 5. The CDR3 extends over 14 amino acids. The CDR3, as DNA: TGTGCCAGCAGCTCGCAGGGGGCGGTCTACGAGCAGTACTTC. It translates to CASSSQGAVYEQYF.

The genes are TRBV28 and TRBJ1-6, with 7 bases that match TRBD1. V trimming: 6 bases; J trimming: 7 bases; junction bases outside the gene matches: 15. This CDR3 comprises 17 residues. Germline CDR1 is MDHEN and CDR2 is SYDVKM. For the CDR3, the DNA is TGTGCCAGCAGCTCCCCTCGACAGGGCGCGAAGAATTCACCCCTCCACTTT. Amino acids: CASSSPRQGAKNSPLHF.

This clonotype was counted ten times or more. The rearrangement joins TRBV18 to TRBJ1-4, with D unresolved. With 3 bases removed from V and 0 bases from J, the gap between germline ends came to 8 bases. Germline V CDR1 and CDR2: KGHSH, LQKENI. The CDR3 consists of 15 residues. This CDR3 reads CASSPRTATNEKLFF. The DNA for the CDR3 is TGTGCCAGCTCACCCAGGACGGCAACTAATGAAAAACTGTTTTTT.

This clonotype was observed a few times. This sequence joins TRBV7-3 and TRBJ1-1, with 8 bases lining up with TRBD1. The CDR3 covers 13 residues. J gave up 8 bases and V 2 bases, and 4 bases lay outside the gene matches. Germline CDR1 and CDR2: SGHTA and FQGTGA. CDR3 amino acids: CASSLRRGLEAFF. In DNA form, the CDR3 reads TGTGCCAGCAGCTTACGCAGGGGGCTGGAAGCTTTCTTT.

The chain links TRBV2 to TRBJ2-7; tentative D call: TRBD1 (5 bases). Germline lookup yields CDR1 SNHLY and CDR2 FYNNEI. V was cut by 1 base and J by 3 bases, with 13 bases left in between. This CDR3 region has 15 residues. The CDR3 here is CASSEEPGKYYEQYV. In DNA, the CDR3 is TGTGCCAGCAGTGAAGAGCCAGGGAAGTACTACGAGCAGTACGTC.

This clonotype was detected a few times. The V gene is TRBV7-9, the J gene TRBJ1-1; no reliable D call. Trimming took off 3 bases at V and 0 bases at J, with 5 bases between the two ends. CDR3 length equals 13 residues. The germline gives CDR1 SEHNR, CDR2 FQNEAQ (reference sequence). The CDR3 DNA reads TGTGCCAGCAGCTTTCGACTGAACACTGAAGCTTTCTTT. Encoded protein: CASSFRLNTEAFF.

This clonotype has a handful of counts. The V call is TRBV3-1, the J call TRBJ1-2, with TRBD1 as a possible D gene (5 bases). The germline V and J ends were trimmed by 3 bases and 6 bases, with 8 bases remaining between them. There are 12 residues in the CDR3. The germline CDR1 and CDR2 sequences are LGHDT and YNNKEL (reference sequence). The CDR3 nucleotides are TGTGCCAGCAGCCAGCAGGGAAATGGCTACACCTTC. Protein: CASSQQGNGYTF.

In its sample, this clonotype was seen a few times. J is TRBJ1-1 and V is TRBV7-2; D is uncertain. The CDR3 has 15 residues. V gave up 5 bases and J gave up 0 bases, with 13 bases separating them. Germline V CDR1 and CDR2: SGHTA, FQGNSA. The chain's CDR3 is CASSPGGSLNTEAFF. The CDR3, as DNA: TGTGCCAGCAGCCCAGGAGGGTCTCTGAACACTGAAGCTTTCTTT.

This clonotype was seen a handful of times. Given a much more abundant clone one base away, this may be a read error. The CDR3 DNA reads TGTGCCAGCAGCGGGGAGAGCAATCAGCCCCAGCATTTT. It encodes CASSGESNQPQHF. This chain links TRBV2 with TRBJ1-5; D is undetermined. V was shortened by 6 bases and J by 1 base, with 7 bases between the two germline ends. CDR1 is SNHLY and CDR2 is FYNNEI in the germline V gene. CDR3 length equals 13 residues.

The rearrangement links TRBV4-3 to TRBJ2-7, with a possible D match to TRBD1 (6 bases). The CDR3 is 14 amino acids. The germline V gene encodes CDR1 LGHNA and CDR2 YSLEER. Trimming stripped 1 base from V and 4 bases from J, with 11 bases between. The CDR3 region is CASSQARTEYEQYF. As DNA, the CDR3 is TGCGCCAGCAGCCAAGCAAGGACAGAATACGAGCAGTACTTC.

This chain uses TRBV7-3 with TRBJ2-1; the D is unclear. The CDR3 is 13 residues long. V lost 5 bases to trimming and J lost 7 bases, with 12 bases between them. Looked up from germline, CDR1 is SGHTA and CDR2 is FQGTGA. The CDR3 is CASSRYDGNEQFF. The DNA for the CDR3 is TGTGCCAGCAGCCGTTACGACGGAAATGAGCAGTTCTTC.

This chain connects TRBV3-1 to TRBJ2-7; 10 positions agree with TRBD2. Germline V gives CDR1 LGHDT, CDR2 YNNKEL (reference sequence). This CDR3 region has 18 residues. V lost 0 bases and J lost 2; bases outside the gene matches: 10. CDR3 in DNA: TGTGCCAGCAGCCAAGATCCAGGACTAGCGGTCCCGACCTACGAGCAGTACTTC. It translates to CASSQDPGLAVPTYEQYF.

In its sample, this clonotype was seen a few times. The genes are TRBV7-6 and TRBJ1-5, with a weak D call TRBD1 (6 bases). The CDR3 has 14 residues. The germline CDR1 and CDR2 sequences are SGHVS and FNYEAQ. Trimming shortened V by 1 base and J by 9 bases, and 13 bases separated the two germline ends. The CDR3 region is CASSLETGLRPQHF. The CDR3 DNA reads TGTGCCAGCAGCTTAGAGACAGGCCTTCGGCCCCAGCATTTT. Combining the CDR3 with reference TRBV7-6 and TRBJ1-5 gives the whole variable domain GAGVSQSPRYKVTKRGQDVALRCDPISGHVSLYWYRQALGQGPEFLTYFNYEAQQDKSGLPNDRFSAERPEGSISTLTIQRTEQRDSAMYRCASSLETGLRPQHFGDGTRLSIL.